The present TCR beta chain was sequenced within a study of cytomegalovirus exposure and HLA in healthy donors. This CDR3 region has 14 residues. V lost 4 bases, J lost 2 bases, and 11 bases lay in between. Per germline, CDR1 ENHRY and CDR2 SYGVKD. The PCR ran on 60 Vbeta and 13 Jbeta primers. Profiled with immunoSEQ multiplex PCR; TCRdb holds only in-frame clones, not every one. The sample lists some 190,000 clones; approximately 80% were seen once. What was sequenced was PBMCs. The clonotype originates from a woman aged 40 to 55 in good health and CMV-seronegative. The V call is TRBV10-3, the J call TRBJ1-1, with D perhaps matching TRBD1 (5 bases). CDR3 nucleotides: TGTGCCATCAGTGGGGGGGGACTCAACACTGAAGCTTTCTTT. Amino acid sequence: CAISGGGLNTEAFF.